These T cell receptor beta chains were read from a single sample in a study of blood T cell repertoires in COVID-19. Here immunoSEQ multiplex PCR was the method, and the copy in TCRdb shows in-frame clones only, minus some. The sample lists around 100,000 clones; under 90% were seen once. Sequenced material: peripheral blood. The receptor source for this set is a man aged 60-69 years with COVID-19, enrolled during active disease. CDR3s include the opening cysteine and the closing phenylalanine or tryptophan. A D gene is named only where the DNA matches it firmly. Clone size is not always given. Where it is, it says once, few, many or a class for expanded clones.

cdr3_length j_call d_call clone_size v_call cdr3_aa cdr3_nt
14 TRBJ2-1 TRBD2 . TRBV19 CASSGGRAYNEQFF TGTGCCAGTAGTGGCGGGAGGGCCTACAATGAGCAGTTCTTC
14 TRBJ1-1 . few TRBV27 CASRTSEVSTEAFF TGTGCCAGCAGGACTTCCGAGGTTAGCACTGAAGCTTTCTTT
15 TRBJ2-7 TRBD2 . TRBV5-6 CASSQRTSGTYEQYF TGTGCCAGCAGCCAAAGGACTAGCGGAACCTACGAGCAGTACTTC
15 TRBJ1-2 . . TRBV19 CASSIVQDRMDGYTF TGTGCCAGTAGTATAGTTCAAGACAGGATGGATGGCTACACCTTC
14 TRBJ1-1 . . TRBV19 CASSIGEGYTEAFF TGTGCCAGTAGTATTGGGGAGGGGTACACTGAAGCTTTCTTT
12 TRBJ2-3 . . TRBV10-3 CATASSTDTQYF TGTGCCACAGCGAGTAGCACAGATACGCAGTATTTT
14 TRBJ2-7 . . TRBV11-2 CASSLGIGSYEQYF TGTGCCAGCAGCTTAGGGATCGGGAGTTACGAGCAGTACTTC
13 TRBJ1-1 . . TRBV5-4 CASSTVLDTEAFF TGTGCCAGCAGCACCGTACTGGACACTGAAGCTTTCTTT
15 TRBJ1-5 . . TRBV6-5 CASMRYGGGNQPQHF TGTGCCAGCATGCGGTACGGTGGCGGCAATCAGCCCCAGCATTTT
15 TRBJ2-7 TRBD1 few TRBV6-6 CASGTGDPGSYEQYF TGTGCCAGCGGGACAGGGGACCCCGGCTCCTACGAGCAGTACTTC
17 TRBJ2-1 TRBD2 . TRBV19 CASSPQLAGGPYNEQFF TGTGCCAGTAGTCCCCAACTAGCGGGAGGGCCCTACAATGAGCAGTTCTTC
16 TRBJ2-2 . . TRBV11-2 CASSPTTRTNTGELFF TGTGCCAGCAGCCCAACGACTAGGACGAACACCGGGGAGCTGTTTTTT
15 TRBJ1-1 TRBD1 . TRBV18 CASSATGTGSTEAFF TGTGCCAGCTCAGCTACCGGGACAGGGTCAACTGAAGCTTTCTTT
17 TRBJ1-2 TRBD1 . TRBV7-3 CASSSQGWTGGTYGYTF TGTGCCAGCAGCTCCCAAGGGTGGACAGGGGGCACCTATGGCTACACCTTC
14 TRBJ2-2 TRBD2 . TRBV9 CASQSGSYTGELFF TGTGCCAGCCAAAGCGGGAGTTATACCGGGGAGCTGTTTTTT
12 TRBJ2-7 . . TRBV7-2 CASSLALGEQYF TGTGCCAGCAGCTTAGCGCTCGGCGAGCAGTACTTC
13 TRBJ2-7 . few TRBV18 CASSQGVGYEQYF TGTGCCAGCTCACAGGGGGTGGGATACGAGCAGTACTTC
13 TRBJ1-2 . . TRBV28 CASREDRNYGYTF TGTGCCAGCAGGGAGGATAGGAACTATGGCTACACCTTC
14 TRBJ1-6 . . TRBV5-6 CASSLQGLYSPLHF TGTGCCAGCAGCCTACAGGGATTGTACTCACCCCTCCACTTT
13 TRBJ1-6 . . TRBV7-6 CASSSDWNSPLHF TGTGCCAGCAGCTCCGACTGGAATTCACCCCTCCACTTT
18 TRBJ1-5 . once TRBV24-1 CATSRQERGPVMGQPQHF TGTGCCACCAGCAGACAGGAAAGGGGCCCGGTAATGGGCCAGCCCCAGCATTTT
13 TRBJ2-5 . . TRBV2 CASSERSQETQYF TGTGCCAGCAGTGAAAGGAGTCAAGAGACCCAGTACTTC
14 TRBJ1-1 . . TRBV7-2 CASSLEGGTPEAFF TGTGCCAGCAGCTTAGAGGGGGGGACCCCTGAAGCTTTCTTT
16 TRBJ2-1 . . TRBV18 CASWIPGTSPANEQFF TGTGCCAGCTGGATACCCGGGACATCCCCAGCCAATGAGCAGTTCTTC
16 TRBJ1-4 TRBD1 . TRBV6-5 CASSYSLGTVNEKLFF TGTGCCAGCAGTTACTCTCTCGGGACAGTCAATGAAAAACTGTTTTTT
16 TRBJ2-7 TRBD2 . TRBV10-3 CAISTGTSGSPNEQYF TGTGCCATCAGCACCGGGACTAGCGGGAGTCCCAACGAGCAGTACTTC
14 TRBJ1-1 . . TRBV18 CASSPNDGYTEAFF TGTGCCAGCTCGCCGAACGACGGGTACACTGAAGCTTTCTTT
12 TRBJ1-1 . . TRBV11-2 CASSPLTGEAFF TGTGCCAGCAGCCCTTTGACAGGTGAAGCTTTCTTT
17 TRBJ2-3 . . TRBV19 CASSIVVPRESTDTQYF TGTGCCAGTAGTATAGTAGTACCCCGGGAGAGCACAGATACGCAGTATTTT
12 TRBJ2-7 . . TRBV13 CASSRGVGEQYF TGTGCCAGCAGCCGTGGAGTGGGCGAGCAGTACTTC
15 TRBJ2-1 TRBD2 few TRBV19 CASSATSGVHNEQFF TGTGCCAGTAGTGCGACTAGCGGAGTACACAATGAGCAGTTCTTC
12 TRBJ1-2 . . TRBV29-1 CSVDRGGDGYTF TGCAGCGTTGATCGGGGTGGGGATGGCTACACCTTC
14 TRBJ1-5 TRBD1 . TRBV5-1 CASSPGTGNQPQHF TGCGCCAGCAGCCCCGGGACAGGGAATCAGCCCCAGCATTTT
13 TRBJ2-4 . . TRBV19 CASSSPGSPIQYF TGTGCCAGTAGTAGCCCAGGGTCCCCCATTCAGTACTTC
15 TRBJ2-7 TRBD1 . TRBV18 CASSSYRDRFYEQYF TGTGCCAGCTCATCCTATCGGGACAGGTTCTACGAGCAGTACTTC
15 TRBJ2-1 TRBD2 . TRBV15 CATSRTSGNYNEQFF TGTGCCACCAGCAGAACTAGCGGGAACTACAATGAGCAGTTCTTC
12 TRBJ1-1 . . TRBV10-1 CASSERDTAAFF TGCGCCAGCAGTGAAAGGGACACGGCAGCTTTCTTT
14 TRBJ2-3 . . TRBV15 CATSRDKARDTQYF TGTGCCACCAGCAGAGATAAAGCAAGAGATACGCAGTATTTT
18 TRBJ2-7 TRBD1 . TRBV25-1 CASSESQGDRALPYEQYF TGTGCCAGCAGTGAATCCCAGGGGGACAGGGCCCTGCCCTACGAGCAGTACTTC
13 TRBJ2-5 . . TRBV29-1 CSVQPHNQETQYF TGCAGCGTCCAACCCCACAACCAAGAGACCCAGTACTTC
15 TRBJ1-5 . . TRBV7-2 CASSLGGGPNQPQHF TGTGCCAGCAGCTTAGGGGGGGGCCCCAATCAGCCCCAGCATTTT
16 TRBJ2-3 . . TRBV5-1 CASSTAGSVLTDTQYF TGCGCCAGCAGCACTGCAGGTAGCGTCCTCACAGATACGCAGTATTTT
13 TRBJ2-1 . . TRBV18 CASSPGGLQEQFF TGTGCCAGCTCACCAGGGGGCCTGCAAGAGCAGTTCTTC
13 TRBJ1-2 TRBD1 . TRBV5-1 CASREQGEGGYTF TGCGCCAGCAGGGAACAGGGGGAGGGTGGCTACACCTTC
15 TRBJ2-5 TRBD2 . TRBV5-6 CASSLAGGPQETQYF TGTGCCAGCAGCTTAGCGGGAGGGCCCCAAGAGACCCAGTACTTC
17 TRBJ2-1 TRBD2 once TRBV2 CASSDLGGLAGGWEQFF TGTGCCAGCAGTGATCTCGGAGGACTAGCGGGAGGATGGGAGCAGTTCTTC
16 TRBJ2-3 TRBD2 once TRBV18 CASSRGTSANTDTQYF TGTGCCAGCTCACGCGGGACTAGCGCCAACACAGATACGCAGTATTTT
15 TRBJ2-7 TRBD1 . TRBV5-1 CASSLDGTGGFEQYF TGCGCCAGCAGCTTGGATGGGACAGGGGGCTTTGAGCAGTACTTC
16 TRBJ2-7 . . TRBV5-1 CASSLVGDMRTYEQYF TGCGCCAGCAGCTTGGTAGGGGACATGAGGACCTACGAGCAGTACTTC
11 TRBJ1-2 TRBD1 few TRBV20-1 CSARDHRDRTF TGCAGTGCTAGAGATCACCGGGACAGAACCTTC
15 TRBJ2-7 TRBD2 . TRBV7-8 CASSLRAGGGSEQYF TGTGCCAGCAGCTTAAGGGCGGGAGGTGGTTCGGAGCAGTACTTC
13 TRBJ2-5 . . TRBV6-2/TRBV6-3 CASSRGLQETQYF TGTGCCAGCAGCCGGGGACTCCAAGAGACCCAGTACTTC
16 TRBJ2-1 TRBD2 once TRBV5-4 CASSFGTSGRADGQFF TGTGCCAGCAGCTTCGGGACTAGCGGGAGGGCCGACGGGCAGTTCTTC
14 TRBJ1-1 TRBD1 . TRBV24-1 CATRGADRVGEAFF TGTGCCACCAGGGGAGCGGACAGGGTTGGTGAAGCTTTCTTT
14 TRBJ2-7 . once TRBV10-1 CASSESGRVAEQYF TGCGCCAGCAGTGAGTCGGGCAGGGTGGCCGAGCAGTACTTC
14 TRBJ1-5 . few TRBV11-2 CASSVDGAGGPQHF TGTGCCAGCAGCGTCGACGGTGCGGGGGGGCCCCAGCATTTT
13 TRBJ2-1 . . TRBV5-1 CASSLDSYNEQFF TGCGCCAGCAGCTTGGACAGTTACAATGAGCAGTTCTTC
13 TRBJ2-7 . . TRBV5-5 CASSPSYGYEQYF TGTGCCAGCAGCCCTTCGTACGGCTACGAGCAGTACTTC
15 TRBJ1-5 TRBD1 . TRBV5-8 CASSSPRGQGQPQHF TGTGCCAGCAGCTCGCCCAGGGGGCAAGGTCAGCCCCAGCATTTT